Each of the 12 T cell receptor beta chains below was sequenced from the same sample in a study of cytomegalovirus exposure and HLA in healthy donors. Both 60 Vbeta primers and 13 Jbeta primers went into the PCR. TCRdb keeps only in-frame clones here, not all; method: immunoSEQ multiplex PCR. Altogether 200,000 to 250,000 clones are present, around 81% being singletons, with the ten largest covering 10%. Sequences were obtained from PBMCs. These receptors were taken from a woman in her 50s in good health and CMV-seropositive.

The chain is built from TRBV6-5 and TRBJ1-6; TRBD1 matches at 8 bases. V gave up 1 base and J gave up 6 bases; unmatched junction bases: 5. Looked up from germline, CDR1 is MNHEY and CDR2 is SVGAGI. The CDR3 is 16 residues long. The CDR3 here is CASSYYPDRANSPLHF. As DNA, the CDR3 is TGTGCCAGCAGTTACTATCCGGACAGGGCTAATTCACCCCTCCACTTT.

The CDR3 loop reads CASSFSPGGAYGYTF. The CDR3 coding sequence is TGTGCCAGCAGTTTCAGTCCAGGGGGCGCCTATGGCTACACCTTC. V and J are TRBV27 and TRBJ1-2, with TRBD1 matching 8 bases. The CDR3 runs to 15 residues. Trimming cost V 3 bases and J 4 bases; bases outside gene matches: 7. Germline assignment: CDR1 MNHEY and CDR2 SMNVEV (reference sequence).

A note on this clone: Other DNA sequences in this sample translate to the same CDR3. The V and J genes are TRBV5-6 and TRBJ1-3; 7 nucleotides match TRBD1. CDR1 is SGHDT, CDR2 YYEEEE, per germline. With V trimmed by 2 bases and J by 2 bases, 1 base remained unmatched. The CDR3 length is 14 residues. The CDR3 here is CASSFRGAGNTIYF. DNA of the CDR3: TGTGCCAGCAGCTTCAGGGGGGCTGGAAACACCATATATTTT.

The rearrangement uses TRBV19 and TRBJ1-2; D remains unclear. Germline loops: CDR1 LNHDA, CDR2 SQIVND (reference sequence). V gave up 6 bases and J gave up 3 bases, with 8 bases separating them. The CDR3 loop spans 12 amino acids. The CDR3 is CASRRRDYGYTF. CDR3 in DNA: TGTGCCAGTAGGAGACGGGACTATGGCTACACCTTC.

The chain has TRBV6-6 and TRBJ2-1; D is possibly TRBD1 (5 bases). CDR3 length: 16 amino acids. From germline, CDR1 is MNHNY and CDR2 SVGAGI (reference sequence). V was pared by 6 bases and J by 2 bases, with 17 bases between. DNA for the CDR3: TGTGCCAGCAGCCGCACCAGGGTAAGAGCCTACAATGAGCAGTTCTTC. This codes for CASSRTRVRAYNEQFF.

The chain carries TRBV18 and TRBJ2-7; 8 bases agree with TRBD1. Germline CDR1 KGHSH, CDR2 LQKENI. The CDR3 is made up of 13 amino acids. After removal of 3 bases from V and 6 bases from J, the junction contained 4 bases not matched to a gene. This CDR3 is CASSPGTGREQYF. CDR3 coding DNA: TGTGCCAGCTCACCCGGGACAGGACGCGAGCAGTACTTC.

The chain joins TRBV6-6 to TRBJ1-4; 7 bases fit TRBD1. With 2 bases clipped from V and 0 bases from J, the junction kept 3 bases outside the gene matches. CDR3 length: 16 amino acids. Germline V CDR1 and CDR2: MNHNY, SVGAGI (reference sequence). CDR3 nucleotide sequence: TGTGCCAGCAGTTACCCCGGGACAGCAACTAATGAAAAACTGTTTTTT. Its translation: CASSYPGTATNEKLFF.

The V and J genes are TRBV27 and TRBJ2-7; perhaps TRBD1 as D (6 bases). The V end was cut by 6 bases, the J end by 3 bases, with 18 bases between. This CDR3 is 15 amino acids long. Germline-derived CDR1 and CDR2 are MNHEY and SMNVEV (reference sequence). This chain's CDR3 is CASSLHRDIYYEQYF. The CDR3 DNA follows: TGTGCCAGCAGCCTACACCGGGACATTTACTACGAGCAGTACTTC.

The chain is built from TRBV7-2 and TRBJ2-1, with 7 bases aligning to TRBD2. The V gene's germline CDR1 is SGHTA and CDR2 FQGNSA. There are 16 residues in the CDR3. V gave up 4 bases and J gave up 0 bases; unmatched junction bases: 6. The DNA for the CDR3 is TGTGCCAGCAGCTCTAACGGGGGGAGCTCCTACAATGAGCAGTTCTTC. Translation gives CASSSNGGSSYNEQFF.

The J gene is TRBJ1-2, the V gene TRBV19; D might be TRBD1 (5 bases). Deletions cut 5 bases from V and 8 bases from J, with 15 bases between. The CDR3 is made up of 13 amino acids. The germline V gene has CDR1 LNHDA and CDR2 SQIVND (reference sequence). CDR3 protein: CASSHQGSGGYTF. The CDR3 DNA sequence: TGTGCCAGTAGTCATCAGGGATCGGGCGGCTACACCTTC.

The J gene is TRBJ2-6, the V gene TRBV7-6; 12 bases agree with TRBD2. J lost 1 base, V lost 1 base, and 5 bases had no gene match. Germline-derived CDR1 and CDR2 are SGHVS and FNYEAQ. The CDR3 covers 19 residues. This chain's CDR3 is CASSLGLAGGPSGANVLTF. The CDR3 DNA reads TGTGCCAGCAGCTTAGGGCTAGCGGGGGGGCCGTCTGGGGCCAACGTCCTGACTTTC.

The CDR3 sequence is CASREYGTEEDEQYF. The CDR3, as DNA: TGTGCCAGCAGGGAATACGGGACAGAGGAGGACGAGCAGTACTTC. This chain links TRBV6-5 with TRBJ2-7; TRBD1 agrees at 7 bases. Germline-derived CDR1 and CDR2 are MNHEY and SVGAGI. Unmatched junction bases numbered 13, after V lost 6 bases and J lost 5 bases. The CDR3 totals 15 residues.